This T cell receptor gamma chain was sequenced in a study of gamma-delta T cells after stem cell transplantation (dated by TCRdb to 2016 to 2017). Libraries were prepared through RT-PCR. These reads were obtained on an Illumina MiSeq. TCRdb processed the public reads again with the CATT caller, after which rows with matching DNA were combined. In all, the sample holds 950 to 1,500 gamma-chain clones, and roughly 15% of those were seen once. The leading ten clones occupy over 7.5% of the sample. Worth noting for this clone: The antigen this receptor binds is unknown. Within one base of it there is no much larger clone, and no base qualities were kept.

The germline V gene encodes CDR1 GITISATS and CDR2 ISYDGTV (reference sequence). V is trimmed back by 2 bases and J by 4 bases, and the junction contains 5 bases that no gene match accounts for. From its cysteine to its phenylalanine, the CDR3 spans 17 amino acids. CDR3 DNA only is kept here, 51 bases in frame from base 1. This sequence uses TRGV9 and TRGJP. The sequence was collected from a human donor. It is not recorded whose cells these are; they may come from a transplant donor. The sample consisted of gamma-delta T cells. The CDR3 has the sequence CALWEGDQELGKKIKVF. The sequence in DNA is TGTGCCTTGTGGGAGGGGGATCAAGAGTTGGGCAAAAAAATCAAGGTATTT.